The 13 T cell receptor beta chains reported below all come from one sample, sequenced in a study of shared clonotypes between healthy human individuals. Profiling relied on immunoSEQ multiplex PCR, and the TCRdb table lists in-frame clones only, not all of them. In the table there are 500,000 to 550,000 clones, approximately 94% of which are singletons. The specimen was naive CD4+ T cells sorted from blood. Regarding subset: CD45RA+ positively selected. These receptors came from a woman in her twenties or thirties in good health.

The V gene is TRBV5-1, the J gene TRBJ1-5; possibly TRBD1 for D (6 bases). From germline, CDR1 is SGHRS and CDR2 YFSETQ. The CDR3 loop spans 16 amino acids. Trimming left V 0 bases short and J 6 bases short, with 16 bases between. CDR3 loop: CASSLGPGARSQPQHF. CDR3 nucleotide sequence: TGCGCCAGCAGCTTGGGCCCAGGGGCGCGCAGTCAGCCCCAGCATTTT.

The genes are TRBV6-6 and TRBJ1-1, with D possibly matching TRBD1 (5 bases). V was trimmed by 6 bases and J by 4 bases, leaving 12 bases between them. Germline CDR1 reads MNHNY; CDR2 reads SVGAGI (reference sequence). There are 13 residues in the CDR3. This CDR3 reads CASSRGSGTEAFF. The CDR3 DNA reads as TGTGCCAGCAGCCGGGGCTCGGGCACTGAAGCTTTCTTT.

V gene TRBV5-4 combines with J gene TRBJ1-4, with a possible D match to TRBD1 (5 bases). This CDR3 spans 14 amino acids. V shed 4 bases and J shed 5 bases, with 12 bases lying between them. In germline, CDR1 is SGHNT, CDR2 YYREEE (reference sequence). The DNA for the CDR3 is TGTGCCAGCAGCCCCGGGGGAAGGAATGAAAAACTGTTTTTT. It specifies CASSPGGRNEKLFF.

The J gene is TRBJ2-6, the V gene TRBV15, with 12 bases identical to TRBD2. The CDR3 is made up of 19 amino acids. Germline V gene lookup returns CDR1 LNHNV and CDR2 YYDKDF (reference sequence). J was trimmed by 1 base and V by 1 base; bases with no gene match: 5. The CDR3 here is CATSRGRLAGVSGANVLTF. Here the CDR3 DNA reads TGTGCCACCAGCAGAGGAAGACTAGCGGGAGTATCTGGGGCCAACGTCCTGACTTTC. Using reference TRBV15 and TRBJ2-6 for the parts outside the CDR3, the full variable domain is DAMVIQNPRYQVTQFGKPVTLSCSQTLNHNVMYWYQQKSSQAPKLLFHYYDKDFNNEADTPDNFQSRRPNTSFCFLDIRSPGLGDTAMYLCATSRGRLAGVSGANVLTFGAGSRLTVL.

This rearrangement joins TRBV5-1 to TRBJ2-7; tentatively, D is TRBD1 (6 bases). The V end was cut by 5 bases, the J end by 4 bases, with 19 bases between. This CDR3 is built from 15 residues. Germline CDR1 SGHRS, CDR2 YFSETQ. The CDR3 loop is CASRRAARGTYEQYF. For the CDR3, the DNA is TGCGCCAGCAGGCGTGCGGCCAGGGGAACGTACGAGCAGTACTTC.

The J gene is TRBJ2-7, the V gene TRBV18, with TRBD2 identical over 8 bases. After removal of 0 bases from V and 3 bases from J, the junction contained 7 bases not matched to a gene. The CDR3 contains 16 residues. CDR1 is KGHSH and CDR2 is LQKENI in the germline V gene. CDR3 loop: CASSPPSLAASYEQYF. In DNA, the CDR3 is TGTGCCAGCTCACCACCGTCACTAGCGGCAAGCTACGAGCAGTACTTC.

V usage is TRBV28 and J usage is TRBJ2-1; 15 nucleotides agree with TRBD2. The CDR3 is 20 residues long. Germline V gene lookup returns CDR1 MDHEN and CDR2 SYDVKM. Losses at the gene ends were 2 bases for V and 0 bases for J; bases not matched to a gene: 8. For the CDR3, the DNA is TGTGCCAGCAGTTTACCAGGACTAGCGGGAGGGGCGAGCTCCTACAATGAGCAGTTCTTC. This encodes CASSLPGLAGGASSYNEQFF.

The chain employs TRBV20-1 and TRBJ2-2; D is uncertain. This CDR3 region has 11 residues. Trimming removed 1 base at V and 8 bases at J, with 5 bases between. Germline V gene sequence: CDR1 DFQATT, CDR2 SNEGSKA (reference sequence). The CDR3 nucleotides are TGCAGTGCTAGAGGGGGAGGGGAGCTGTTTTTT. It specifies CSARGGGELFF.

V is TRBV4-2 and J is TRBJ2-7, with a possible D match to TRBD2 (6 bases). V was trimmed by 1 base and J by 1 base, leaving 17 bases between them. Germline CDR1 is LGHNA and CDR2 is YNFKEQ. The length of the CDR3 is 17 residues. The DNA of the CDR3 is TGTGCCAGCAGCCAAGTAGTCAAACGGGAGTGGTCCTACGAGCAGTACTTC. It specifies CASSQVVKREWSYEQYF.

The DNA of the CDR3 is TGCGCCAGCAGCTCGAGAGACAGTCAGTCATGGGAGACCCAGTACTTC. Protein: CASSSRDSQSWETQYF. The rearrangement links TRBV5-1 to TRBJ2-5; D might be TRBD1 (5 bases). This CDR3 has 16 residues. Trimming removed 3 bases at V and 5 bases at J, with 20 bases between. The germline V gene encodes CDR1 SGHRS and CDR2 YFSETQ.

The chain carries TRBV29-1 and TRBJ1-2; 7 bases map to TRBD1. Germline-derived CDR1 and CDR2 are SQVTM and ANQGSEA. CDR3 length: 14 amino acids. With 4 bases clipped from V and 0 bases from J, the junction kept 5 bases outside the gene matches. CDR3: CSVGRDSSNYGYTF. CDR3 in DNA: TGCAGCGTTGGACGGGACAGCTCTAACTATGGCTACACCTTC.

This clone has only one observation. The DNA for the CDR3 is TGTGCCAGCAGCACCATCGCGGGGCATTTTAACGAGCAGTACTTC. Translation: CASSTIAGHFNEQYF. This rearrangement joins TRBV11-2 to TRBJ2-7; a possible D gene is TRBD2 (6 bases). Germline V gene sequence: CDR1 SGHAT, CDR2 FQNNGV. This CDR3 region has 15 residues. The V end lost 5 bases, the J end lost 5 bases, and 19 bases lay between the germline ends.

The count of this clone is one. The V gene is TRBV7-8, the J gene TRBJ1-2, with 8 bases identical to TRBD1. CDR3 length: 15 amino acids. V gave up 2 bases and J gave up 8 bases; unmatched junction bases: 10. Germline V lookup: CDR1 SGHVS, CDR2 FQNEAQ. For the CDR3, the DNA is TGTGCCAGCAGCTTACGGGGACAGGCGCTCGAGGGCTACACCTTC. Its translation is CASSLRGQALEGYTF.